Following are 11 T cell receptor beta chains from one sample sequenced in a study of tumor-infiltrating lymphocytes in primary liver carcinoma. The source of the blood RNA was unsorted whole blood, and germline DNA was extracted as well. The researchers produced TCR beta cDNA from 500 to 550 ng total RNA with a constant-region primer. Three nested multiplex PCR rounds of slightly modified ARM-PCR generated TCR beta libraries. TRBV1-TRBV30 forward and Cbeta reverse primers drove the first two approximately 10-cycle rounds. Each CDR3 protein is one row after TCRdb ran MiXCR on the multiplex PCR reads. The sample shows approximately 340,000 distinct CDR3 sequences, almost 65% of them seen only once. The sample taken for sequencing was peripheral blood. The source of these receptors is a man aged 35 to 55 with primary liver carcinoma and hepatitis B virus infection.

In regard to this clonotype: This may arise from a read error, as a much more abundant clone is one base away. The chain links TRBV6-2 or TRBV6-3 to TRBJ1-5, with 9 bases identical to TRBD1. Germline values: CDR1 MNHEY, CDR2 SVGEGT. J lost 3 bases, V lost 5 bases, and 8 bases had no gene match. The CDR3 spans 16 residues. In nucleotides, the CDR3 is TGTGCCAGCAGTACCCTAACAGGGGGCATCAATCAGCCCCAGCATTTT. Translated, it gives CASSTLTGGINQPQHF.

Concerning this clonotype itself: Given the absence of the conserved phenylalanine or tryptophan at the CDR3 end, a read error is likely. The chain uses TRBV11-2 and TRBJ2-1; possibly TRBD2 for D (6 bases). Germline CDR1 SGHAT, CDR2 FQNNGV. The CDR3 contains 15 residues. The CDR3 loop reads CTSGLSGSSYNEQFS. The CDR3 DNA reads as TGTACCAGCGGTCTTAGCGGTAGCTCCTACAATGAGCAGTTCTCC.

The gene calls are TRBV4-2 and TRBJ2-3, with a weak D call TRBD2 (5 bases). Germline CDR1 reads LGHNA; CDR2 reads YNFKEQ. V gave up 5 bases and J gave up 2 bases, with 14 bases separating them. The CDR3 contains 15 residues. CDR3: CASSATSIVTDTQYF. The CDR3 DNA reads as TGTGCCAGCAGCGCCACTAGTATTGTCACAGATACGCAGTATTTT.

As to this clonotype: The germline gene is not matched at one end of the junction; a read error may be the cause. V and J are TRBV5-4 and TRBJ1-3; 7 nucleotides agree with TRBD1. Germline values: CDR1 SGHNT, CDR2 YYREEE (reference sequence). This CDR3 is 16 amino acids long. The CDR3 is CASSTQGVASGNSIYF. Written as DNA, the CDR3 is TGTGCCAGCAGCACTCAGGGGGTCGCCTCTGGAAACAGCATATATTTT. Full variable domain (missing parts from reference TRBV5-4 and TRBJ1-3): ETGVTQSPTHLIKTRGQQVTLRCSSQSGHNTVSWYQQALGQGPQFIFQYYREEENGRGNFPPRFSGLQFPNYSSELNVNALELDDSALYLCASSTQGVASGNSIYFGEGSWLTVV.

V gene TRBV7-8 combines with J gene TRBJ2-3, with 15 bases aligning to TRBD2. After removal of 5 bases from V and 2 bases from J, the junction contained 14 bases not matched to a gene. The CDR3 loop spans 20 amino acids. Germline V lookup: CDR1 SGHVS, CDR2 FQNEAQ. CDR3 in DNA: TGTGCCAGCAGCCCCCGCCGGCGGGGACTAGCGGGAGGACTCACAGATACGCAGTATTTT. The encoded protein is CASSPRRRGLAGGLTDTQYF.

In regard to this clonotype: The final CDR3 position lacks the conserved phenylalanine or tryptophan, pointing to a likely read error. V usage is TRBV12-3 or TRBV12-4 and J usage is TRBJ1-1; a weak D match, TRBD1 (6 bases). The CDR3 consists of 14 residues. The CDR3 sequence: CASSDGQQYTEAFL. The CDR3 region has the DNA TGTGCTAGCAGTGACGGACAGCAGTACACTGAAGCTTTCCTT.

Turning to this clonotype: The junction departs from the called germline gene at one end, perhaps through a read error. V gene TRBV6-5 combines with J gene TRBJ2-5, with 8 bases fitting TRBD2. The V gene's germline CDR1 is MNHEY and CDR2 SVGAGI. CDR3 length equals 16 residues. The CDR3 spells CASSNSIAGLLESQYF. The CDR3 bases are TGTGCCAGCAGTAATTCGATAGCGGGGTTATTAGAGTCCCAGTACTTC.

As to this clonotype: A much larger clone lies one base from this, so it may be a read error. This chain uses TRBV6-1 with TRBJ1-3; no firm D call. This CDR3 spans 12 amino acids. V was trimmed by 7 bases and J by 4 bases, leaving 8 bases between them. Germline CDR1 reads MNHNS; CDR2 reads SASEGT. CDR3 DNA sequence: TGTGCCAGCACCATACACGGAAACACCATATATTTT. This gives the protein CASTIHGNTIYF.

This clonotype has ten or more counts. The chain employs TRBV5-6 and TRBJ2-2, with a possible D match to TRBD1 (5 bases). V lost 4 bases to trimming and J lost 0 bases, with 10 bases between them. The CDR3 covers 15 residues. CDR1 SGHDT and CDR2 YYEEEE come from the germline V gene. In nucleotides, the CDR3 is TGTGCCAGCAGCCCAGGGTTCGCGAACACCGGGGAGCTGTTTTTT. This codes for CASSPGFANTGELFF. Supplemented by reference TRBV5-6 and TRBJ2-2, the full variable domain reads DAGVTQSPTHLIKTRGQQVTLRCSPKSGHDTVSWYQQALGQGPQFIFQYYEEEERQRGNFPDRFSGHQFPNYSSELNVNALLLGDSALYLCASSPGFANTGELFFGEGSRLTVL.

This clonotype appeared a few times. The chain joins TRBV5-1 to TRBJ2-6, with D hard to call. Germline assignment: CDR1 SGHRS and CDR2 YFSETQ. V lost 2 bases, J lost 2 bases, and 11 bases lay in between. The CDR3 contains 16 residues. The CDR3 spells CASSLPTAAGANVLTF. The CDR3 coding sequence is TGCGCCAGCAGCTTACCAACCGCGGCTGGGGCCAACGTCCTGACTTTC.

J is TRBJ1-4 and V is TRBV28, with TRBD1 matching 8 bases. This CDR3 comprises 14 residues. Germline V gene data show CDR1 as MDHEN and CDR2 as SYDVKM. With 4 bases clipped from V and 8 bases from J, the junction kept 6 bases outside the gene matches. Here the CDR3 DNA reads TGTGCCAGCAGTTACAGGGGGGTAAAAGAAAAACTGTTTTTT. The encoded protein is CASSYRGVKEKLFF.